One and the same sample provided the 31 T cell receptor beta chains below, sequenced in a study of blood T cells in healthy people across ages (dated by TCRdb to between 2014 and 2017). Library generation was performed with 5' RACE. TCRdb shows the sequencer as Illumina HiSeq 2500. A second PCR of about 7 to 12 cycles was run with a J-beta primer mix and a sample-barcoded 5' primer. Clones were called with MiXCR by TCRdb after fastp trimmed the public reads at Q25, and only in-frame beta chains were retained. Every distinct CDR3 protein forms one entry, paired with its most common genes and DNA. In this sample the table shows 1.5 million to 2 million distinct CDR3 sequences, around 48% of which occur a single time. Around 2.1% of the sample lies in the top ten. Specimen: blood. All receptors derive from a woman aged 40 to 50 in good health.

This sequence joins TRBV15 and TRBJ2-3; 7 nucleotides agree with TRBD1. This CDR3 spans 13 amino acids. The J segment lost 11 bases and the V segment lost 0 bases, leaving 5 bases of the junction unmatched. Per the germline V gene, CDR1 is LNHNV and CDR2 is YYDKDF (reference sequence). The CDR3 DNA sequence: TGTGCCACCAGCAGAGATCCGGCAGGGGGGCAGTATTTT. Protein product: CATSRDPAGGQYF. The entire variable domain, with the rest obtained from reference TRBV15 and TRBJ2-3, is as follows: DAMVIQNPRYQVTQFGKPVTLSCSQTLNHNVMYWYQQKSSQAPKLLFHYYDKDFNNEADTPDNFQSRRPNTSFCFLDIRSPGLGDTAMYLCATSRDPAGGQYFGPGTRLTVL.

This chain connects TRBV7-9 to TRBJ2-1, with a weak D call TRBD1 (6 bases). The CDR3 spans 14 residues. Trimming cost V 6 bases and J 9 bases, with 18 bases left between them. CDR1 and CDR2 from the germline V gene are SEHNR and FQNEAQ (reference sequence). As DNA, the CDR3 is TGTGCCAGCAGTCCACAGGGAAGGTTATCTGAGCAGTTCTTC. This codes for CASSPQGRLSEQFF.

The V gene is TRBV6-5, the J gene TRBJ1-4; 10 bases align to TRBD1. There are 15 residues in the CDR3. Germline V lookup: CDR1 MNHEY, CDR2 SVGAGI. The J segment lost 10 bases and the V segment lost 5 bases, leaving 10 bases of the junction unmatched. CDR3 residues: CASSRTGTGVGKLFF. The CDR3 DNA sequence: TGTGCCAGCAGTCGAACCGGGACAGGGGTGGGAAAACTGTTTTTT.

The J gene is TRBJ2-1, the V gene TRBV4-1; TRBD1 is a possible D gene (6 bases). The V gene lost 1 base and the J gene lost 8 bases, with 18 bases spanning the gap. Germline-derived CDR1 and CDR2 are MGHRA and YSYEKL. This CDR3 contains 16 residues. CDR3 protein: CASSQGAGWGQHEQFF. DNA of the CDR3: TGCGCCAGCAGCCAAGGGGCAGGGTGGGGGCAGCATGAGCAGTTCTTC.

This clonotype was picked up many times. The J gene is TRBJ2-5, the V gene TRBV27; 8 bases fit TRBD2. Trimming removed 3 bases from V and 1 base from J; junction bases left unmatched: 4. CDR3 size: 15 residues. The germline CDR1 and CDR2 sequences are MNHEY and SMNVEV (reference sequence). The CDR3 region has the DNA TGTGCCAGCAGTTTGTTAAGCGGGGGCCAAGAGACCCAGTACTTC. Encoded protein: CASSLLSGGQETQYF.

This clonotype turned up a few times. The chain recombines TRBV6-2 or TRBV6-3 with TRBJ2-5; perhaps TRBD2 as D (6 bases). The ends were cut back, 7 bases at V and 4 bases at J, with 16 bases in the middle. This CDR3 has 14 residues. Germline-derived CDR1 and CDR2 are MNHEY and SVGEGT. For the CDR3, the DNA is TGTGCCAGCACCCGGGACTCGTCAATAGAGACCCAGTACTTC. Its translation is CASTRDSSIETQYF.

This clonotype occurred many times. The CDR3 nucleotides read TGTGCCAGCAGTTTAGGGGCAGGTAATTCACCCCTCCACTTT. Protein product: CASSLGAGNSPLHF. This chain uses TRBV12-3 or TRBV12-4 with TRBJ1-6; D not certain. The V gene lost 1 base and the J gene lost 6 bases, with 7 bases spanning the gap. This CDR3 is built from 14 residues.

V and J are TRBV7-2 and TRBJ1-4, with no clear D. The germline V gene encodes CDR1 SGHTA and CDR2 FQGNSA. The CDR3 has 15 residues. V was cut by 0 bases and J by 8 bases, with 13 bases left in between. The CDR3 region has the DNA TGTGCCAGCAGCTTAGCGTGGCGGGGTGGGGAAAAACTGTTTTTT. Translating gives CASSLAWRGGEKLFF.

This clonotype has just a few counts. V usage is TRBV4-3 and J usage is TRBJ2-5; 7 bases are a match to TRBD1. The CDR3 totals 15 residues. CDR1 and CDR2 (germline): LGHNA, YSLEER. The V gene end was trimmed by 0 bases and the J gene end by 5 bases; junction bases not matched to a gene: 6. DNA for the CDR3: TGCGCCAGCAGCCAAGATAGGGGACAGTGGGAGACCCAGTACTTC. Translated: CASSQDRGQWETQYF.

The rearrangement joins TRBV20-1 to TRBJ2-1; TRBD2 matches at 10 bases. The V gene's germline CDR1 is DFQATT and CDR2 SNEGSKA (reference sequence). The V gene end was trimmed by 0 bases and the J gene end by 3 bases; junction bases not matched to a gene: 14. The CDR3 spans 19 residues. The CDR3 DNA is TGCAGTGCTAGAGATCGCCTCACTAGACTAGCGGGTCTCTACAATGAGCAGTTCTTC. Residues: CSARDRLTRLAGLYNEQFF.

This clonotype occurred a few times. The rearrangement links TRBV28 to TRBJ1-2; the D gene is possibly TRBD1 (5 bases). With 2 bases removed from V and 4 bases from J, the gap between germline ends came to 14 bases. The CDR3 consists of 15 residues. The germline CDR1 and CDR2 sequences are MDHEN and SYDVKM. The CDR3: CASSLEVGGGYGYTF. The CDR3 coding sequence is TGTGCCAGCAGTTTAGAAGTTGGTGGGGGCTATGGCTACACCTTC.

The chain links TRBV28 to TRBJ2-1; D not resolved. The CDR3 sequence is 13 residues long. The V end was cut by 5 bases, the J end by 12 bases, with 17 bases between. Looked up from germline, CDR1 is MDHEN and CDR2 is SYDVKM. CDR3 in DNA: TGTGCCAGCAGTGCATACCCCCGAAGGTTGCAGTTCTTC. Its translation: CASSAYPRRLQFF.

This clonotype was observed a single time. The junction departs from the called germline gene at one end, perhaps through a read error. The CDR3 bases are TGCAGTGCTAAGAGTGGAGCTGGCAACCAAGAGACCCGGTACTTC. Its protein product is CSAKSGAGNQETRYF. V gene TRBV20-1 combines with J gene TRBJ2-5; D not certain. CDR1 and CDR2 from the germline V gene are DFQATT and SNEGSKA (reference sequence). The CDR3 spans 15 residues.

The CDR3: CASGRAASRYF. CDR3 sequence (DNA): TGTGCCAGCGGCCGCGCGGCTAGTCGGTACTTC. This chain uses TRBV5-6 with TRBJ2-7; D ambiguous. From germline, CDR1 is SGHDT and CDR2 YYEEEE. The length of the CDR3 is 11 residues. V dropped 7 bases and J dropped 12 bases, with 17 bases sitting between them.

The V and J genes are TRBV7-9 and TRBJ2-1, with 14 bases aligning to TRBD2. This CDR3 is 19 amino acids long. Germline V gene lookup returns CDR1 SEHNR and CDR2 FQNEAQ (reference sequence). The J segment lost 0 bases and the V segment lost 4 bases, leaving 8 bases of the junction unmatched. The chain's CDR3 is CASSSGLAGGISSYNEQFF. CDR3 bases: TGTGCCAGCAGCTCCGGACTAGCGGGGGGCATTAGCTCCTACAATGAGCAGTTCTTC.

This rearrangement joins TRBV20-1 to TRBJ2-1, with 7 bases that match TRBD2. Trimming cost V 1 base and J 0 bases; bases outside gene matches: 3. Germline V gene lookup returns CDR1 DFQATT and CDR2 SNEGSKA (reference sequence). The length of the CDR3 is 15 residues. The CDR3 loop reads CSARGDYASYNEQFF. The CDR3 DNA reads as TGCAGTGCTAGAGGGGACTATGCCTCCTACAATGAGCAGTTCTTC.

The V and J genes are TRBV11-2 and TRBJ2-2; the match to TRBD2 covers 12 bases. The CDR3 totals 17 residues. Per the germline V gene, CDR1 is SGHAT and CDR2 is FQNNGV. J lost 0 bases, V lost 2 bases, and 1 base had no gene match. The CDR3, as DNA: TGTGCCAGCAGCTTACCTAGCGGGGGGGCGAACACCGGGGAGCTGTTTTTT. It yields the protein CASSLPSGGANTGELFF. Based on the CDR3 plus reference TRBV11-2 and TRBJ2-2, the full variable domain is EAGVAQSPRYKIIEKRQSVAFWCNPISGHATLYWYQQILGQGPKLLIQFQNNGVVDDSQLPKDRFSAERLKGVDSTLKIQPAKLEDSAVYLCASSLPSGGANTGELFFGEGSRLTVL.

As for this clonotype: Compared with germline, one end of the junction differs, possibly owing to a read error. The CDR3: CASSLAPRSTDTQSF. Here the CDR3 DNA reads TGTGCCAGCAGCTTAGCGCCGCGTAGCACAGATACGCAGTCTTTT. V and J are TRBV7-2 and TRBJ2-3; D is unclear. This CDR3 has 15 residues. Germline loops: CDR1 SGHTA, CDR2 FQGNSA.

The chain uses TRBV7-2 and TRBJ1-4; 9 nucleotides line up with TRBD1. V shed 5 bases and J 8 bases; nucleotides not matched to a gene: 6. The CDR3 runs to 14 residues. Germline lookup yields CDR1 SGHTA and CDR2 FQGNSA. In DNA, the CDR3 is TGTGCCAGCAGCGTAGGGACAGGGTTCGAAAAACTGTTTTTT. Translated: CASSVGTGFEKLFF. The whole variable domain, filled in from reference TRBV7-2 and TRBJ1-4, reads GAGVSQSPSNKVTEKGKDVELRCDPISGHTALYWYRQSLGQGLEFLIYFQGNSAPDKSGLPSDRFSAERTGGSVSTLTIQRTQQEDSAVYLCASSVGTGFEKLFFGSGTQLSVL.

The chain couples TRBV6-2 or TRBV6-3 to TRBJ2-4; 13 nucleotides agree with TRBD2. The better agreement between TRBJ2-5 and the DNA end casts doubt on the J call. Germline assignment: CDR1 MNHEY and CDR2 SVGEGT. The CDR3 runs to 16 residues. The CDR3 here is CASTSGLAGDRETQYF. DNA for the CDR3: TGTGCCAGCACCAGCGGACTAGCGGGGGACAGGGAGACCCAGTACTTC.

This clonotype came up once. A junction boundary mismatches the germline segment, possibly from a read error. This chain joins TRBV12-3 or TRBV12-4 and TRBJ2-3; D gene uncertain. The CDR3 has 13 amino acids. CDR3 in amino acids: CASSLGSSDTRYF. CDR3 DNA sequence: TGTGCCAGCAGTTTAGGCAGCTCAGATACGCGGTATTTT.

The J gene is TRBJ2-1, the V gene TRBV7-6; 8 nucleotides agree with TRBD2. The tail of the sequence fits TRBJ2-7 better, so the J call may be wrong. Per germline, CDR1 SGHVS and CDR2 FNYEAQ. The CDR3 sequence is 16 residues long. The CDR3, as DNA: TGTGCCAGCAGCCCCTGGACTAGCAGCTCCTACAATGAGCAGTACTTC. Protein: CASSPWTSSSYNEQYF.

The rearrangement links TRBV5-1 to TRBJ2-3, with 9 bases that match TRBD2. CDR3 size: 18 residues. Germline loops: CDR1 SGHRS, CDR2 YFSETQ. J gave up 1 base and V 4 bases, and 13 bases lay outside the gene matches. CDR3 nucleotide sequence: TGCGCCAGCAGCCCCTCGGCGGGGGGGGTTCGTGGCACAGATACGCAGTATTTT. Protein: CASSPSAGGVRGTDTQYF.

This chain links TRBV3-1 with TRBJ2-6; D gene unclear. Germline-derived CDR1 and CDR2 are LGHDT and YNNKEL (reference sequence). V dropped 1 base and J dropped 3 bases, with 7 bases sitting between them. This CDR3 has 15 amino acids. As DNA, the CDR3 is TGTGCCAGCAGCCAAGGGGGTGTTGGGGCCAACGTCCTGACTTTC. Its protein is CASSQGGVGANVLTF.

V gene TRBV7-9 combines with J gene TRBJ1-2, with 8 bases matching TRBD1. Germline assignment: CDR1 SEHNR and CDR2 FQNEAQ (reference sequence). There are 16 residues in the CDR3. V was pared by 5 bases and J by 4 bases, with 12 bases of the junction left unmatched. This CDR3 is CASSLSAQGQAYGYTF. The CDR3 DNA sequence: TGTGCCAGCAGCCTTTCCGCCCAGGGACAGGCCTATGGCTACACCTTC.

This clonotype has more than one count but fewer than ten. The gene calls are TRBV27 and TRBJ2-7, with TRBD1 as a possible D gene (7 bases). CDR3 length: 13 amino acids. Germline lookup yields CDR1 MNHEY and CDR2 SMNVEV (reference sequence). V lost 3 bases and J lost 6, with 12 bases in between. CDR3 sequence (DNA): TGTGCCAGCAGTTTGTGGCAGGGGGGCGAGCAGTACTTC. Encoded protein: CASSLWQGGEQYF.

This clonotype showed up just a few times. This chain connects TRBV14 to TRBJ2-1; 9 bases match TRBD2. The CDR3 is 17 amino acids. Germline assignment: CDR1 SGHDN and CDR2 FVKESK. Losses at the gene ends were 1 base for V and 5 bases for J; bases not matched to a gene: 9. The CDR3 bases are TGTGCCAGCAGCCAAGGCCTAGCGGGGAACTGGAACAATGAGCAGTTCTTC. Its translation: CASSQGLAGNWNNEQFF.

The chain has TRBV18 and TRBJ2-7; D remains unclear. The V gene lost 3 bases and the J gene lost 1 base, with 10 bases spanning the gap. Per germline, CDR1 KGHSH and CDR2 LQKENI. The CDR3 runs to 14 residues. The DNA for the CDR3 is TGTGCCAGCTCACCTGCGCTGGGATCCTACGAGCAGTACTTC. Encoded protein: CASSPALGSYEQYF.

The chain is built from TRBV12-3 or TRBV12-4 and TRBJ1-2; D is perhaps TRBD1 (6 bases). The length of the CDR3 is 15 residues. V was trimmed by 5 bases and J by 6 bases, leaving 19 bases between them. The CDR3: CASSPTRDTTHGYTF. Here the CDR3 DNA reads TGTGCCAGCAGTCCCACCCGGGACACCACCCATGGCTACACCTTC.

This clonotype was recorded many times. The rearrangement joins TRBV29-1 to TRBJ2-1; 11 nucleotides match TRBD1. Germline V gene data show CDR1 as SQVTM and CDR2 as ANQGSEA. This CDR3 has 13 residues. The J segment lost 6 bases and the V segment lost 3 bases, leaving 1 base of the junction unmatched. The CDR3 region is CSVEGTGGNEQFF. CDR3 DNA sequence: TGCAGCGTTGAGGGGACAGGGGGCAATGAGCAGTTCTTC.

The CDR3 is CASSRGGITDTQYF. In DNA, the CDR3 is TGTGCCAGCAGCCGTGGTGGCATCACAGATACGCAGTATTTT. This rearrangement joins TRBV7-2 to TRBJ2-3; D remains ambiguous. The CDR3 contains 14 residues. V was pared by 5 bases and J by 2 bases, with 11 bases between. The V gene's germline CDR1 is SGHTA and CDR2 FQGNSA.